One sample yielded the 30 T cell receptor beta chains listed below, sequenced in a study of shared clonotypes between healthy human individuals. Clones were read by immunoSEQ multiplex PCR, and TCRdb kept only the in-frame ones, dropping some. The data contain about a million clones, about 80% of them singletons. Sequenced input: memory CD4+ T cells from PBMCs. Subset here: CD45RA-negative fraction. The receptors come from a man between 18 and 29 years old in good health. Some clones in this sample may be carry-over from other donors' samples.

This clone is a singleton in its sample. This chain joins TRBV5-8 and TRBJ1-1; tentatively, D is TRBD1 (5 bases). In germline, CDR1 is SGHTS, CDR2 YDEGEE. The V and J ends lost 9 bases and 2 bases respectively, with 17 bases between them. This CDR3 is built from 14 residues. In nucleotides, the CDR3 is TGTGCCACAGGCAGGGTGGGGGGAAACACTGAAGCTTTCTTT. Translating it yields CATGRVGGNTEAFF.

This clone was recorded once. V usage is TRBV6-1 and J usage is TRBJ2-7; D uncertain. Trimming pared 7 bases from V and 2 bases from J, leaving 12 bases between. The V gene's germline CDR1 is MNHNS and CDR2 SASEGT. The CDR3 sequence is 13 residues long. The CDR3 sequence is CASTRSRAYEQYF. CDR3 nucleotides: TGTGCCAGCACCCGGTCCCGGGCCTACGAGCAGTACTTC.

As to this clone: Other DNA sequences in this specimen translate into the identical CDR3. The V and J genes are TRBV28 and TRBJ1-1; no definite D call. CDR3 length: 11 amino acids. V lost 2 bases and J lost 4, with 2 bases in between. CDR1 and CDR2 from the germline V gene are MDHEN and SYDVKM. The CDR3 nucleotides read TGTGCCAGCAGTTTAGGCACTGAAGCTTTCTTT. Protein product: CASSLGTEAFF. The full variable domain, rest sourced from reference TRBV28 and TRBJ1-1, is DVKVTQSSRYLVKRTGEKVFLECVQDMDHENMFWYRQDPGLGLRLIYFSYDVKMKEKGDIPEGYSVSREKKERFSLILESASTNQTSMYLCASSLGTEAFFGQGTRLTVV.

CDR3 DNA sequence: TGTGCCAGCAGCCCCAGCTCGGCCTTATATGTGGAGTACTTC. Translation gives CASSPSSALYVEYF. This chain links TRBV7-9 with TRBJ2-5; no reliable D call. V shed 5 bases and J shed 12 bases, with 22 bases lying between them. Per the germline V gene, CDR1 is SEHNR and CDR2 is FQNEAQ (reference sequence). CDR3 size: 14 residues. The full variable domain, in which reference TRBV7-9 and TRBJ2-5 provide the parts outside the CDR3, is DTGVSQNPRHKITKRGQNVTFRCDPISEHNRLYWYRQTLGQGPEFLTYFQNEAQLEKSRLLSDRFSAERPKGSFSTLEIQRTEQGDSAMYLCASSPSSALYVEYFGPGTRLLVL.

The sample holds a few counts of this clone. The V gene is TRBV30, the J gene TRBJ1-6; D is unclear. The length of the CDR3 is 13 residues. Germline lookup yields CDR1 GTSNPN and CDR2 SVGIG (reference sequence). V lost 4 bases to trimming and J lost 8 bases, with 12 bases between them. The DNA of the CDR3 is TGTGCCTGGAATTGGGCAGGATATTCACCCCTCCACTTT. This gives the protein CAWNWAGYSPLHF.

A word on this clone: Within the sample, other DNA sequences also encode this same CDR3. The genes are TRBV2 and TRBJ1-1; weak D call: TRBD1 (5 bases). The germline V gene has CDR1 SNHLY and CDR2 FYNNEI. V lost 6 bases, J lost 0 bases, and 11 bases lay in between. The length of the CDR3 is 14 residues. This chain's CDR3 is CASRGQGMNTEAFF. The CDR3 nucleotides are TGTGCCAGCAGGGGCCAGGGTATGAACACTGAAGCTTTCTTT.

V and J are TRBV7-7 and TRBJ2-5; possibly TRBD1 or TRBD2 for D (5 bases each). The CDR3 is 16 amino acids. Germline values: CDR1 SSHAT, CDR2 FNYEAQ (reference sequence). V lost 4 bases and J 5 bases, leaving 20 bases between the germline ends. The CDR3 coding sequence is TGTGCCAGCAGCTACCGTGGGGGACCCCAAGGGGAGACCCAGTACTTC. Protein product: CASSYRGGPQGETQYF.

This chain uses TRBV6-5 with TRBJ2-1, with 11 bases lining up with TRBD2. The ends lost 3 bases at V and 6 bases at J; junction bases unmatched: 7. The CDR3 runs to 16 residues. Germline V gene sequence: CDR1 MNHEY, CDR2 SVGAGI. DNA for the CDR3: TGTGCCAGCAGTTATGCTAGCGGGAGGTTAGCCAATGAGCAGTTCTTC. This gives the protein CASSYASGRLANEQFF.

In this sample, this clone turned up once. This chain joins TRBV5-6 and TRBJ1-4; D is uncertain. The CDR3 runs to 14 residues. V lost 4 bases and J 4 bases, leaving 11 bases between the germline ends. The germline CDR1 and CDR2 sequences are SGHDT and YYEEEE. CDR3 sequence: CASSQDWVNEKLFF. The CDR3 DNA sequence: TGTGCCAGCAGCCAAGACTGGGTTAATGAAAAACTGTTTTTT.

The chain uses TRBV28 and TRBJ1-2, with unresolved D. The CDR3 length is 13 residues. Looked up from germline, CDR1 is MDHEN and CDR2 is SYDVKM. V was shortened by 2 bases and J by 0 bases, with 4 bases between the two germline ends. CDR3 amino acids: CASSLGANYGYTF. The CDR3 bases are TGTGCCAGCAGTTTAGGGGCTAACTATGGCTACACCTTC.

This clone was seen a few times. The rearrangement uses TRBV5-6 and TRBJ1-2; no firm D call. V shed 7 bases and J shed 2 bases, with 6 bases lying between them. There are 11 residues in the CDR3. From germline, CDR1 is SGHDT and CDR2 YYEEEE. CDR3 DNA: TGTGCCAGCCGGAAGAACTATGGCTACACCTTC. This translates into CASRKNYGYTF.

The genes are TRBV7-2 and TRBJ2-1, with TRBD2 matching over 9 bases. Germline loops: CDR1 SGHTA, CDR2 FQGNSA. The ends lost 5 bases at V and 9 bases at J; junction bases unmatched: 14. This CDR3 comprises 16 residues. CDR3 DNA: TGTGCCAGCAGCCCGAGGCGTGTAGCGGGAGTTTCTGAGCAGTTCTTC. Translated, it gives CASSPRRVAGVSEQFF.

This chain uses TRBV29-1 with TRBJ1-1; no clear D gene. The CDR3 extends over 12 amino acids. Trimming removed 3 bases at V and 0 bases at J, with 5 bases between. The germline V gene encodes CDR1 SQVTM and CDR2 ANQGSEA. CDR3 bases: TGCAGCGTTGATGGCTTGAACACTGAAGCTTTCTTT. Its protein product is CSVDGLNTEAFF.

This clone occurred a few times. CDR3 nucleotides: TGTGCCAGCAGCACCGGGACGACCGGCTACACCTTC. Translated, it gives CASSTGTTGYTF. The chain employs TRBV6-6 and TRBJ1-2, with TRBD1 as a possible D gene (5 bases). Germline lookup yields CDR1 MNHNY and CDR2 SVGAGI (reference sequence). The length of the CDR3 is 12 residues. V was shortened by 6 bases and J by 8 bases, with 13 bases between the two germline ends.

This clone was observed a handful of times. The V and J genes are TRBV28 and TRBJ1-1, with D unresolved. This CDR3 has 18 residues. V was clipped by 5 bases and J by 0 bases, with 22 bases between them. Germline loops: CDR1 MDHEN, CDR2 SYDVKM. The chain's CDR3 is CASSLFISVQSMNTEAFF. CDR3 bases: TGTGCCAGCAGTCTATTTATATCGGTACAGAGCATGAACACTGAAGCTTTCTTT.

In its sample, this clone was seen once. The J gene is TRBJ2-1, the V gene TRBV6-5, with D perhaps given as TRBD1 or TRBD2 (7 bases each). The CDR3 totals 16 residues. Germline V lookup: CDR1 MNHEY, CDR2 SVGAGI. V was clipped by 2 bases and J by 5 bases, with 16 bases between them. CDR3 protein: CASSYGGGGPNNEQFF. DNA of the CDR3: TGTGCCAGCAGTTACGGGGGAGGGGGCCCCAACAATGAGCAGTTCTTC.

This clone was found a few times. For the CDR3, the DNA is TGTGCCAGCAGTTTATCCGACACCCCCACTGAAGCTTTCTTT. Encoded protein: CASSLSDTPTEAFF. The J gene is TRBJ1-1, the V gene TRBV6-6; D unclear. This CDR3 has 14 residues. Germline V gene lookup returns CDR1 MNHNY and CDR2 SVGAGI (reference sequence). The V end lost 4 bases, the J end lost 4 bases, and 13 bases lay between the germline ends.

This chain connects TRBV7-8 to TRBJ1-1; the match to TRBD1 covers 7 bases. Trimming took 5 bases from V and 10 from J; bases not matched to a gene: 13. The CDR3 length is 14 residues. Germline CDR1 and CDR2: SGHVS and FQNEAQ. Here the CDR3 reads CASSPLSGGGVAFF. CDR3 DNA sequence: TGTGCCAGCAGCCCACTATCAGGGGGGGGCGTAGCTTTCTTT.

This chain joins TRBV6-1 and TRBJ2-2; the match to TRBD1 covers 9 bases. The CDR3 is made up of 15 amino acids. After removal of 8 bases from V and 5 bases from J, the junction contained 9 bases not matched to a gene. The germline V gene encodes CDR1 MNHNS and CDR2 SASEGT. DNA of the CDR3: TGTGCCAGCGTGGACAGGGGAATTAGGACCGGGGAGCTGTTTTTT. It is translated as CASVDRGIRTGELFF.

This chain joins TRBV28 and TRBJ1-3; no clear D gene. This CDR3 contains 14 residues. V was trimmed by 4 bases and J by 0 bases, leaving 7 bases between them. In germline, CDR1 is MDHEN, CDR2 SYDVKM. In DNA, the CDR3 is TGTGCCAGCAGTTCGGGGAGCTCTGGAAACACCATATATTTT. As protein: CASSSGSSGNTIYF.

Worth noting for this clone: Other DNA sequences of this sample code for an identical CDR3. In DNA form, the CDR3 reads TGTGCCAGCAGCTTATCTGATAGCTACGAGCAGTACTTC. Translated: CASSLSDSYEQYF. This chain connects TRBV11-2 to TRBJ2-7; D call uncertain. The CDR3 contains 13 residues. Germline-derived CDR1 and CDR2 are SGHAT and FQNNGV. V lost 2 bases to trimming and J lost 3 bases, with 8 bases between them.

This clone was seen a handful of times. The V call is TRBV29-1, the J call TRBJ2-3, with D uncertain. This CDR3 is 16 amino acids long. With 6 bases removed from V and 0 bases from J, the gap between germline ends came to 19 bases. From germline, CDR1 is SQVTM and CDR2 ANQGSEA. DNA of the CDR3: TGCAGCGTCTCTTTCTCTTTTGGCGACAGCACAGATACGCAGTATTTT. Encoded protein: CSVSFSFGDSTDTQYF.

This clone showed up just a few times. The CDR3 reads CASSERTGRGGYTF. The CDR3 DNA reads as TGTGCCAGCAGTGAGAGGACAGGGCGGGGTGGCTACACCTTC. The chain links TRBV2 to TRBJ1-2; the match to TRBD1 covers 8 bases. Trimming took 3 bases from V and 7 from J; bases not matched to a gene: 7. The CDR3 extends over 14 amino acids. In germline, CDR1 is SNHLY, CDR2 FYNNEI.

On this clone itself: At one boundary the junction diverges from the germline segment, which might be a read error. The V and J genes are TRBV2 and TRBJ2-3; TRBD2 matches 9 bases. This CDR3 comprises 12 residues. Germline V gene sequence: CDR1 SNHLY, CDR2 FYNNEI. CDR3 DNA: TGTGCCAGCAGTCCTCTAGCGGGATCAGCTCGTTTT. Protein: CASSPLAGSARF.

Concerning this clone itself: Other DNA sequences of this sample code for an identical CDR3. This sequence joins TRBV28 and TRBJ2-7, with TRBD1 identical over 7 bases. Trimming at V came to 3 bases and at J to 0 bases, leaving 5 bases not matched to a gene. Germline V lookup: CDR1 MDHEN, CDR2 SYDVKM. The CDR3 has 15 amino acids. The CDR3 DNA is TGTGCCAGCAGTTTGAGGGGGCTAAGCTCCTACGAGCAGTACTTC. It codes for CASSLRGLSSYEQYF.

The chain couples TRBV5-4 to TRBJ2-7, with D possibly matching TRBD1 (6 bases). The CDR3 is made up of 13 amino acids. Germline V lookup: CDR1 SGHNT, CDR2 YYREEE (reference sequence). Trimming cost V 3 bases and J 2 bases, with 9 bases left between them. The CDR3, as DNA: TGTGCCAGCAGCTATGGACAGACCTACGAGCAGTACTTC. It yields the protein CASSYGQTYEQYF.

Here the CDR3 reads CASSSGASNSPLHF. CDR3 sequence (DNA): TGCGCCAGCAGCTCAGGGGCCTCTAATTCACCCCTCCACTTT. V and J are TRBV5-1 and TRBJ1-6; tentative D call: TRBD1 (6 bases). The CDR3 is 14 residues long. V lost 3 bases, J lost 6 bases, and 10 bases lay in between. In germline, CDR1 is SGHRS, CDR2 YFSETQ.

This clone was observed a handful of times. V and J are TRBV10-3 and TRBJ2-1; 9 bases line up with TRBD2. The CDR3 totals 15 residues. V dropped 6 bases and J dropped 6; count of bases not matched to a gene: 9. In germline, CDR1 is ENHRY, CDR2 SYGVKD. CDR3 amino acids: CAISDRREGTNEQFF. In DNA form, the CDR3 reads TGTGCCATCAGCGATAGGCGGGAGGGTACCAATGAGCAGTTCTTC.

This clone was observed a few times. This chain links TRBV6-5 with TRBJ2-7; TRBD1 aligns across 10 bases. Germline V lookup: CDR1 MNHEY, CDR2 SVGAGI. There are 14 residues in the CDR3. V gave up 5 bases and J gave up 7 bases; unmatched junction bases: 8. CDR3 nucleotides: TGTGCCAGCAGTCTTGACAGGGGGCTAGGGGAGCAGTACTTC. It is translated as CASSLDRGLGEQYF.

The J gene is TRBJ2-2, the V gene TRBV5-1; 7 nucleotides match TRBD2. The CDR3 contains 14 residues. Trimming at V came to 1 base and at J to 8 bases, leaving 5 bases not matched to a gene. Looked up from germline, CDR1 is SGHRS and CDR2 is YFSETQ. The CDR3 DNA follows: TGCGCCAGCAGCTTGCCCGCGGGAGAAGGGGAGCTGTTTTTT. It specifies CASSLPAGEGELFF.